Sequencing of this T cell receptor delta chain was carried out in a study of gamma-delta T cells after stem cell transplantation (dated by TCRdb to the mid-2010s). Libraries came from RT-PCR. The instrument given in TCRdb is Illumina MiSeq. TCRdb called clones afresh from the public reads with CATT; identical DNA rows were later merged. Here the sample has around 16,000 delta-chain clones; roughly 9.1% occur a single time. The top ten constitute about 66% of the sample. This clone was observed a handful of times. What this receptor recognizes is not known. Germline is not matched at one junction end, which may reflect a read error. Inclusive of the bounding cysteine and phenylalanine, the CDR3 is 19 residues long. Of the read, only the CDR3 DNA is kept; its 57 bases are in frame from base 1. Taken from the germline V gene, the CDR1 and CDR2 loops are GEAIGNYY and EKD.

This clonotype originated in a human donor. It is not recorded whose cells these are; they may come from a transplant donor. Sequenced input: gamma-delta T cells. This sequence uses TRDV2 and TRDJ1; the D region is possibly TRDD2 or TRDD3, each matching across 5 bases. The CDR3 here reads CACDPTTNTVGSYTDNLIF. The nucleotides are TGTGCCTGTGACCCTACTACCAACACTGTGGGATCGTACACCGATAACCTCATCTTT.